These T cell receptor beta chains were read from a single sample in a study of cytomegalovirus exposure and HLA in healthy donors. The data were produced by immunoSEQ multiplex PCR, yet TCRdb's version contains in-frame clones alone and is incomplete. The sample yields 150,000 to 200,000 clones, approximately 67% seen once. The sample consisted of PBMCs. These TCRs come from a man aged 35 to 55 in good health and CMV-seronegative. Both conserved end residues are part of each CDR3. D genes are given only for firm matches. Some rows mark clone size as missing; the rest say once, few, many or name a class of expanded clone.

d_gene	abundance	v_gene	j_gene	CDR3aa	CDR3nt
TRBD1	NA	TRBV9	TRBJ2-3	CASSAEGTGVPGTQYF	TGTGCCAGCAGCGCCGAAGGAACAGGGGTCCCAGGTACGCAGTATTTT
NA	NA	TRBV6-5	TRBJ2-7	CASSRTVFSYEQYF	TGTGCCAGCAGCCGGACAGTTTTTAGCTACGAGCAGTACTTC
NA	few	TRBV10-3	TRBJ2-5	CAITQGADGETQYF	TGTGCCATCACCCAAGGGGCTGACGGAGAGACCCAGTACTTC
NA	NA	TRBV30	TRBJ2-1	CAWSAGSSYNEQFF	TGTGCCTGGAGCGCGGGGAGCTCCTACAATGAGCAGTTCTTC
NA	NA	TRBV28	TRBJ1-5	CASSPRGARNQPQHF	TGTGCCAGCAGTCCCCGCGGGGCAAGAAATCAGCCCCAGCATTTT
TRBD2	NA	TRBV7-8	TRBJ2-2	CASSFGGRASSSLTGELFF	TGTGCCAGCAGCTTTGGCGGGAGGGCCTCGAGTTCACTGACCGGGGAGCTGTTTTTT
TRBD2	once	TRBV11-1	TRBJ2-7	CASRDTGLAGQEQYF	TGTGCCAGCAGGGACACGGGACTAGCGGGACAAGAGCAGTACTTC
NA	NA	TRBV4-2	TRBJ1-2	CASSQGVGQQGYGYTF	TGTGCCAGCAGCCAAGGAGTCGGGCAGCAGGGGTATGGCTACACCTTC
NA	NA	TRBV30	TRBJ1-4	CAWSVNGNEKLFF	TGTGCCTGGAGTGTAAACGGTAATGAAAAACTGTTTTTT
TRBD2	NA	TRBV5-4	TRBJ2-1	CASSSGTSGYNEQFF	TGTGCCAGCAGCTCCGGGACTAGCGGCTACAATGAGCAGTTCTTC
NA	NA	TRBV21-1	TRBJ1-1	CASSRGQTNTEAFF	TGTGCCAGCAGCCGAGGACAGACAAACACTGAAGCTTTCTTT
TRBD2	NA	TRBV27	TRBJ2-7	CASSLGGEQYF	TGTGCCAGCAGTTTGGGGGGGGAGCAGTACTTC
NA	NA	TRBV5-6	TRBJ2-7	CASSLDPSATYEQYF	TGTGCCAGCAGCTTGGATCCTAGCGCAACCTACGAGCAGTACTTC
TRBD1	NA	TRBV7-9	TRBJ1-3	CASSPRGQPGNTIYF	TGTGCCAGCAGCCCGAGGGGGCAGCCTGGAAACACCATATATTTT
NA	NA	TRBV21-1	TRBJ2-1	CASSFRTSGVYNEQFF	TGTGCCAGCAGCTTCCGGACTAGCGGGGTCTACAATGAGCAGTTCTTC
NA	NA	TRBV15	TRBJ2-1	CATSRRTVNNEQFF	TGTGCCACCAGTAGACGGACAGTGAACAATGAGCAGTTCTTC
NA	once	TRBV5-4	TRBJ1-3	CASSSDGFSGNTIYF	TGTGCCAGCAGCTCCGACGGGTTCTCTGGAAACACCATATATTTT
NA	NA	TRBV19	TRBJ1-6	CASSPMGRSYNSPLHF	TGTGCCAGTAGTCCAATGGGCAGGTCCTATAATTCACCCCTCCACTTT
NA	once	TRBV15	TRBJ1-5	CATSRVPPGSNQPQHF	TGTGCCACCAGCAGAGTTCCCCCAGGGAGCAATCAGCCCCAGCATTTT
TRBD2	NA	TRBV30	TRBJ2-3	CAWVLGGADTQYF	TGTGCCTGGGTCCTCGGGGGGGCAGATACGCAGTATTTT
NA	NA	TRBV7-9	TRBJ2-7	CASSLEFRPTPPYEQYF	TGTGCCAGCAGCTTAGAATTTCGGCCGACACCCCCCTACGAGCAGTACTTC
NA	few	TRBV18	TRBJ2-7	CASSPGVLTLNYEQYF	TGTGCCAGCTCACCGGGAGTTTTAACCCTCAATTACGAGCAGTACTTC
TRBD2	NA	TRBV27	TRBJ2-1	CASSSLVGTSGYNEQFF	TGTGCCAGCAGCTCCCTTGTAGGGACTAGCGGATACAATGAGCAGTTCTTC
NA	NA	TRBV9	TRBJ1-2	CASSANSGADGYTF	TGTGCCAGCAGCGCCAATTCAGGGGCGGATGGCTACACCTTC
NA	NA	TRBV10-2	TRBJ2-3	CASSEFVSPRPDTQYF	TGCGCCAGCAGTGAGTTCGTGAGCCCCCGCCCAGATACGCAGTATTTT
NA	NA	TRBV4-3	TRBJ2-5	CASSQDLRRGSRELEQYF	TGCGCCAGCAGCCAAGATTTAAGGCGGGGTTCGAGGGAGCTGGAGCAGTACTTC
NA	many	TRBV29-1	TRBJ2-1	CSGTGTTGEQFF	TGCAGCGGGACCGGGACAACGGGTGAGCAGTTCTTC
NA	NA	TRBV18	TRBJ1-5	CASSPSAGQNQPQHF	TGTGCCAGCTCACCATCGGCAGGGCAGAATCAGCCCCAGCATTTT